A single sample gave rise to the 15 T cell receptor beta chains below, sequenced in a study of blood T cells in healthy people across ages. The authors ran a second PCR of roughly 6 to 12 cycles using a sample-barcoded 5' primer and a J-beta primer mix. Via MiXCR, TCRdb re-called the 5' RACE reads, giving one row per CDR3 protein. The sample has 910,000 or so distinct CDR3 sequences; roughly 51% are singletons. The sample was blood. These receptors were taken from a woman aged 55-75 years in good health.

This clonotype appeared a few times. The chain is built from TRBV10-3 and TRBJ1-4, with D unclear. CDR1 is ENHRY and CDR2 is SYGVKD in the germline V gene. Trimming left V 2 bases short and J 3 bases short, with 4 bases between. The CDR3 covers 13 residues. CDR3 sequence: CAISEDPNEKLFF. The CDR3 region has the DNA TGTGCCATCAGTGAGGATCCTAATGAAAAACTGTTTTTT.

This clonotype is a singleton in its sample. The chain carries TRBV6-1 and TRBJ1-2; D is unclear. Germline lookup yields CDR1 MNHNS and CDR2 SASEGT. This CDR3 comprises 13 residues. V lost 2 bases and J lost 8, with 12 bases in between. The DNA for the CDR3 is TGTGCCAGCAGTGAATTGGTGCGGCTCGGCTACACCTTC. Residues: CASSELVRLGYTF.

The rearrangement uses TRBV6-2 or TRBV6-3 and TRBJ2-7; D uncertain. The DNA end favors TRBJ2-5, so the J call may be wrong. Per germline, CDR1 MNHEY and CDR2 SVGEGT. This CDR3 is 13 amino acids long. This CDR3 reads CASSYRWMETQYF. The CDR3 coding sequence is TGTGCCAGCAGTTACCGGTGGATGGAGACCCAGTACTTC.

In this sample, this clonotype turned up a few times. The rearrangement joins TRBV5-5 to TRBJ2-5, with D perhaps given as TRBD1 or TRBD2 (5 bases each). The V and J ends lost 1 base and 1 base respectively, with 14 bases between them. The germline V gene encodes CDR1 SGHKS and CDR2 YYEKEE (reference sequence). The CDR3 runs 16 residues. CDR3 loop: CASSLFISGPQETQYF. CDR3 in DNA: TGTGCCAGCAGCTTGTTTATTTCGGGGCCCCAAGAGACCCAGTACTTC. Full variable domain (missing parts from reference TRBV5-5 and TRBJ2-5): DAGVTQSPTHLIKTRGQQVTLRCSPISGHKSVSWYQQVLGQGPQFIFQYYEKEERGRGNFPDRFSARQFPNYSSELNVNALLLGDSALYLCASSLFISGPQETQYFGPGTRLLVL.

V is TRBV20-1 and J is TRBJ1-5; D is perhaps TRBD1 (5 bases). The CDR3 is made up of 13 amino acids. Germline V CDR1 and CDR2: DFQATT, SNEGSKA (reference sequence). The V gene lost 3 bases and the J gene lost 5 bases, with 11 bases spanning the gap. Here the CDR3 reads CSASRGRDQPQHF. For the CDR3, the DNA is TGCAGTGCTAGTCGGGGACGGGATCAGCCCCAGCATTTT.

The genes are TRBV15 and TRBJ2-3, with D unresolved. This CDR3 has 16 amino acids. Germline V gene data show CDR1 as LNHNV and CDR2 as YYDKDF (reference sequence). Deletions cut 1 base from V and 8 bases from J, with 19 bases between. The CDR3 sequence: CATSRAPDKRSSTQYF. For the CDR3, the DNA is TGTGCCACCAGCAGAGCGCCAGACAAACGTAGTTCTACGCAGTATTTT.

This clonotype came up a few times. V and J are TRBV10-3 and TRBJ2-7; D might be TRBD1 (6 bases). Germline-derived CDR1 and CDR2 are ENHRY and SYGVKD. The V end lost 10 bases, the J end lost 4 bases, and 17 bases lay between the germline ends. The CDR3 sequence is 13 residues long. The CDR3 nucleotides read TGTGCCAACAGACGGGACACCCATTACGAGCAGTACTTC. Its translation is CANRRDTHYEQYF.

This clonotype was observed a few times. The chain carries TRBV6-2 or TRBV6-3 and TRBJ1-5; D may be TRBD1 (5 bases). The CDR3 spans 18 residues. The V gene's germline CDR1 is MNHEY and CDR2 SVGEGT. V was clipped by 0 bases and J by 4 bases, with 19 bases between them. The CDR3 loop reads CASSYSIFGASTNQPQHF. Here the CDR3 DNA reads TGTGCCAGCAGTTACTCGATTTTTGGGGCCTCTACTAATCAGCCCCAGCATTTT.

This sequence joins TRBV28 and TRBJ2-3, with 12 bases matching TRBD2. The CDR3 runs 21 residues. Looked up from germline, CDR1 is MDHEN and CDR2 is SYDVKM. V was clipped by 4 bases and J by 0 bases; unmatched bases: 17. The CDR3 loop is CASSSRGLAGPKTRSTDTQYF. CDR3 nucleotides: TGTGCCAGCAGTTCCCGTGGACTAGCGGGACCGAAAACCCGAAGCACAGATACGCAGTATTTT.

V gene TRBV4-2 combines with J gene TRBJ2-4; D is uncertain. TRBJ2-7 explains the end of the DNA better; the J call may be wrong. The CDR3 loop spans 14 amino acids. Germline lookup yields CDR1 LGHNA and CDR2 YNFKEQ. CDR3 DNA sequence: TGTGCCAGCAGCCAATATCTCAGAAGGCACGAGCAGTACTTC. Protein: CASSQYLRRHEQYF.

Regarding this clonotype: The germline gene is not matched at one end of the junction; a read error may be the cause. The chain links TRBV5-1 to TRBJ2-1; 10 positions agree with TRBD2. The CDR3 contains 17 residues. Germline lookup yields CDR1 SGHRS and CDR2 YFSETQ. Here the CDR3 DNA reads TGCGCCAGCAGCTTGTCCGCTAGCGGGAGCTCCTACAATGGGCAGTTCTTC. This sequence encodes CASSLSASGSSYNGQFF.

On this clonotype: The junction departs from germline at one end; a sequencing error may be responsible. The genes are TRBV4-1 and TRBJ2-7; 7 bases match TRBD2. There are 18 residues in the CDR3. Germline CDR1 is MGHRA and CDR2 is YSYEKL. CDR3 loop: CASSQELHRLAVAYEQYF. CDR3 bases: TGCGCCAGCAGCCAAGAACTTCATCGGCTAGCGGTCGCCTACGAGCAATACTTC.

This clonotype was found a few times. One end of the junction fails to match germline, which may point to a read error. V and J are TRBV29-1 and TRBJ1-4; the match to TRBD1 covers 7 bases. The CDR3 is made up of 13 amino acids. Germline CDR1 and CDR2: SQVTM and ANQGSEA. DNA of the CDR3: TGTAGCGTTGGAAAGGGCAGGGGGGAAAAACTGTTTTTT. It yields the protein CSVGKGRGEKLFF.

This chain uses TRBV28 with TRBJ2-5, with 9 bases that match TRBD1. Germline CDR1 and CDR2: MDHEN and SYDVKM. V dropped 3 bases and J dropped 0; count of bases not matched to a gene: 5. This CDR3 comprises 16 residues. For the CDR3, the DNA is TGTGCCAGCAGTTTCACCGGGACAGGGTACCAAGAGACCCAGTACTTC. Amino acid sequence: CASSFTGTGYQETQYF.

V gene TRBV7-2 combines with J gene TRBJ2-1; D unresolved. Trimming pared 2 bases from V and 5 bases from J, leaving 10 bases between. This CDR3 has 14 amino acids. Germline V gives CDR1 SGHTA, CDR2 FQGNSA. The CDR3 region is CASSLIMRNNEQFF. The CDR3 DNA reads as TGTGCCAGCAGCTTAATCATGAGGAACAATGAGCAGTTCTTC.